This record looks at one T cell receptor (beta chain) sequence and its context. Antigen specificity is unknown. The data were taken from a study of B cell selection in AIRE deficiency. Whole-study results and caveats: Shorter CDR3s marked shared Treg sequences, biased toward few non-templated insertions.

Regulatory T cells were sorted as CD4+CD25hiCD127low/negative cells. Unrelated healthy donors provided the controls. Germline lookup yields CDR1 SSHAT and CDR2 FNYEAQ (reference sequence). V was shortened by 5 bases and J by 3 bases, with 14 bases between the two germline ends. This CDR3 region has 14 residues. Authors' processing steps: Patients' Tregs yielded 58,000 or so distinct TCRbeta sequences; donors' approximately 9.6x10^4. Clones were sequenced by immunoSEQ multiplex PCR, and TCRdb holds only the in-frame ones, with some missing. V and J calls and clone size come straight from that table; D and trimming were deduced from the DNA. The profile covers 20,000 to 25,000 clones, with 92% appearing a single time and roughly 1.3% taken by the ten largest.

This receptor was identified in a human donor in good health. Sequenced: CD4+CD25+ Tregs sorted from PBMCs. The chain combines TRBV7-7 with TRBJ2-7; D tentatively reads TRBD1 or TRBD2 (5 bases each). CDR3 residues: CASSPTGPSYEQYF. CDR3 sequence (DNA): TGTGCCAGCAGCCCAACGGGACCGAGCTACGAGCAGTACTTC.